The clone carrying this TCR beta chain was seen at least ten times. Its antigen is unknown. The data are from a study of Graves' ophthalmopathy and Graves' hyperthyroidism. The study, taken as a whole, reports: Researchers report that a 13-signature model separated ophthalmopathy from stable hyperthyroidism, posting about 88% sensitivity and roughly 81% specificity. Ophthalmopathy progression cases were predicted by the model with approximately 66% sensitivity and approximately 74% specificity.

CDR3 regions of TCR beta were amplified from RNA transcripts. Second-round multiplex PCR came after a first-round RT-PCR that employed HTBI primers. TCRdb redid the calling of the multiplex PCR reads with MiXCR, one entry per CDR3 protein. The sample consists of hundreds of thousands of distinct CDR3 sequences, over 20% of them appearing once. Lactation, pregnancy, uncontrolled infections and other autoimmune diseases were all grounds for excluding patients. Diagnosis was based on clinical symptoms, serum thyroxine, TRAb, thyroid ultrasound and orbital computed tomography. Material: peripheral blood. This sequence originates from a woman between 18 and 29 years old with stable Graves' hyperthyroidism.

The CDR3: CASSAGGTYEQYF. Written as DNA, the CDR3 is TGTGCCAGCAGCGCCGGAGGAACCTACGAGCAGTACTTC. The chain links TRBV2 to TRBJ2-7; the D gene is possibly TRBD2 (5 bases). Per germline, CDR1 SNHLY and CDR2 FYNNEI. The CDR3 extends over 13 amino acids. The V end lost 6 bases, the J end lost 2 bases, and 11 bases lay between the germline ends. Combining the CDR3 with reference TRBV2 and TRBJ2-7 gives the whole variable domain EPEVTQTPSHQVTQMGQEVILRCVPISNHLYFYWYRQILGQKVEFLVSFYNNEISEKSEIFDDQFSVERPDGSNFTLKIRSTKLEDSAMYFCASSAGGTYEQYFGPGTRLTVT.